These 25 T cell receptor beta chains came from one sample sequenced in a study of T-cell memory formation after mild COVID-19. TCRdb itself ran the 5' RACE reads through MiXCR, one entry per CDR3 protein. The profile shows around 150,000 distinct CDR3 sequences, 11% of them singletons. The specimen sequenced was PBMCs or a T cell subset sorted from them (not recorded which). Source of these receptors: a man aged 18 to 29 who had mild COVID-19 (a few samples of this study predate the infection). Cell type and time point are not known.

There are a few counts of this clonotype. The DNA for the CDR3 is TGTGCCAGCAGCCAGGTCGGTGGGGAATCACCCCTCCACTTT. As protein: CASSQVGGESPLHF. V and J are TRBV7-3 and TRBJ1-6, with D unresolved. CDR3 size: 14 residues. Germline CDR1 SGHTA, CDR2 FQGTGA. V lost 5 bases to trimming and J lost 10 bases, with 15 bases between them.

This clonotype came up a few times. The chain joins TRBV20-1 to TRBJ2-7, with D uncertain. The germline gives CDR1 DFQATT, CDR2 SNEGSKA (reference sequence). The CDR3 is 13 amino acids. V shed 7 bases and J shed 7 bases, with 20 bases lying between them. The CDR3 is CSVHPRRPGEQYF. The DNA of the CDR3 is TGCAGTGTCCACCCCCGCCGTCCTGGGGAGCAGTACTTC.

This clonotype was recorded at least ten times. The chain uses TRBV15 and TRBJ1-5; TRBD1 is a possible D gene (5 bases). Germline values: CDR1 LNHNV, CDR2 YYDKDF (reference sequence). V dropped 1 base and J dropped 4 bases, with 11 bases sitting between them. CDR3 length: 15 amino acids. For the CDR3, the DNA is TGTGCCACCAGCAGAGGTGGGACGGATAATCAGCCCCAGCATTTT. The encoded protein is CATSRGGTDNQPQHF.

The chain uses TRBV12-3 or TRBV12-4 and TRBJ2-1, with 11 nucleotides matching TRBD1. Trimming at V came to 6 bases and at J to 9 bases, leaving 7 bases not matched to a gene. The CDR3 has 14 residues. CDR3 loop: CASRNTGQGVEQFF. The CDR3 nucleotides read TGTGCCAGCAGAAACACGGGACAGGGGGTTGAGCAGTTCTTC.

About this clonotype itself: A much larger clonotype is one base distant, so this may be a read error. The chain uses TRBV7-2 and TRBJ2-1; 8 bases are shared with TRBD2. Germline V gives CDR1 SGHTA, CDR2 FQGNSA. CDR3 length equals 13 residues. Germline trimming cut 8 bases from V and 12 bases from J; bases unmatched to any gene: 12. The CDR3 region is CASCPNPGGAQFF. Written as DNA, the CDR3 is TGTGCCAGCTGCCCAAACCCCGGGGGGGCGCAGTTCTTC.

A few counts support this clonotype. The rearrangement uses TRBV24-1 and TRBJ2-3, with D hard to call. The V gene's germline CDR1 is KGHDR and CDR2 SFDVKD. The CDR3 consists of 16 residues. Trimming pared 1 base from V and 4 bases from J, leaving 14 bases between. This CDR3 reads CATSDLPRLHADTQYF. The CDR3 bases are TGTGCCACCAGTGATTTACCCCGACTGCACGCAGATACGCAGTATTTT.

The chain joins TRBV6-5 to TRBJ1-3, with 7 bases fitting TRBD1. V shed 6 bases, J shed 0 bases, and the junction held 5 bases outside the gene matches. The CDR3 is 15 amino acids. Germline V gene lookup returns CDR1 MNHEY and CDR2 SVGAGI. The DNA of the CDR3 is TGTGCCAGCAGACGACAGGGTGACTCTGGAAACACCATATATTTT. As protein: CASRRQGDSGNTIYF.

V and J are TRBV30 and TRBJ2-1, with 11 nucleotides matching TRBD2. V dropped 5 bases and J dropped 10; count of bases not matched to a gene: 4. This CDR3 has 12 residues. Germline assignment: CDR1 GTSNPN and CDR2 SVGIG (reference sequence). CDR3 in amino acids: CAWGTSGAEQFF. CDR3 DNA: TGTGCCTGGGGGACTAGCGGAGCAGAGCAGTTCTTC.

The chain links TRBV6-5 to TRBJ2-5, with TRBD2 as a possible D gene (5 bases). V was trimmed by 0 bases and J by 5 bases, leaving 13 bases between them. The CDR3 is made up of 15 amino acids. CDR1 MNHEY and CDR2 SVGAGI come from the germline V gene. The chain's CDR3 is CASSYSTGLGETQYF. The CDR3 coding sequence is TGTGCCAGCAGTTACTCGACGGGGTTGGGGGAGACCCAGTACTTC.

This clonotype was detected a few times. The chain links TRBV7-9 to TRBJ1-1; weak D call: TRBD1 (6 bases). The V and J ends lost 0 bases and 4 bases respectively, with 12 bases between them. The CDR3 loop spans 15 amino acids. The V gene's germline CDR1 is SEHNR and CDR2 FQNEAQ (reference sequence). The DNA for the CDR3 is TGTGCCAGCAGCTTAGCGGGCAGGGGCGGCACTGAAGCTTTCTTT. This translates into CASSLAGRGGTEAFF. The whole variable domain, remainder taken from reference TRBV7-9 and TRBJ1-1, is DTGVSQNPRHKITKRGQNVTFRCDPISEHNRLYWYRQTLGQGPEFLTYFQNEAQLEKSRLLSDRFSAERPKGSFSTLEIQRTEQGDSAMYLCASSLAGRGGTEAFFGQGTRLTVV.

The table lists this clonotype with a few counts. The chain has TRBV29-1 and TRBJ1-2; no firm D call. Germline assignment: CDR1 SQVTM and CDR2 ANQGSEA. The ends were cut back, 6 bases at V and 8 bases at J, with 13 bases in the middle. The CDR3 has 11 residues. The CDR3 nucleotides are TGCAGCGTGTACCGGGTGAGGGGCTACACCTTC. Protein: CSVYRVRGYTF.

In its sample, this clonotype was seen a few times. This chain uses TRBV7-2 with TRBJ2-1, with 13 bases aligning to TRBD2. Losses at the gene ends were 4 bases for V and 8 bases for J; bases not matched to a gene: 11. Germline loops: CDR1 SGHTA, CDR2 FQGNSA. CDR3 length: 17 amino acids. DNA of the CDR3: TGTGCCAGCAGCTGGGCCGGGACTAGCGGGGCTAGCGATGAGCAGTTCTTC. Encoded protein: CASSWAGTSGASDEQFF.

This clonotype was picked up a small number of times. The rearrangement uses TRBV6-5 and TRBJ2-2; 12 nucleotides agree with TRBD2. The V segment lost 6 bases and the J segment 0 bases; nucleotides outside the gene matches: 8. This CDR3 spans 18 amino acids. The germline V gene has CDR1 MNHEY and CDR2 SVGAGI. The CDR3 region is CASRLLAGGLSNTGELFF. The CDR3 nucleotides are TGTGCCAGCAGACTACTAGCGGGGGGACTTTCGAACACCGGGGAGCTGTTTTTT.

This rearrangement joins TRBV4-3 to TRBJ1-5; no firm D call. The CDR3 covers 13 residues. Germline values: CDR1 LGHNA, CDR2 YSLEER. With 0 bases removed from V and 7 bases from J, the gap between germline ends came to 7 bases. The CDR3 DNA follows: TGCGCCAGCAGCCAAGAATTAGCCCAGCCCCAGCATTTT. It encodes CASSQELAQPQHF.

The chain's CDR3 is CASSLVGPAEQFF. The CDR3 nucleotides read TGTGCCAGCAGCTTAGTGGGCCCAGCAGAGCAGTTCTTC. The chain combines TRBV7-9 with TRBJ2-1; D call uncertain. CDR3 length: 13 residues. Trimming cost V 1 base and J 10 bases, with 11 bases left between them. CDR1 SEHNR and CDR2 FQNEAQ come from the germline V gene (reference sequence).

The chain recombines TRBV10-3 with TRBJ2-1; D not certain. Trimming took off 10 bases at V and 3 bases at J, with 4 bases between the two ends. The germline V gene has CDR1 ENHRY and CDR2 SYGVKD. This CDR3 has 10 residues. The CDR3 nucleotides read TGTGCCAGCGGCTACAATGAGCAGTTCTTC. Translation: CASGYNEQFF.

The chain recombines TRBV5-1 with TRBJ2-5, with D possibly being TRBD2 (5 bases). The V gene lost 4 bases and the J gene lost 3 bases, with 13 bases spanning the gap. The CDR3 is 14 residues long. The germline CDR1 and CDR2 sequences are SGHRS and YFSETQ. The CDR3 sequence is CASSPGLPKETQYF. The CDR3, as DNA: TGCGCCAGCAGCCCAGGACTGCCGAAAGAGACCCAGTACTTC.

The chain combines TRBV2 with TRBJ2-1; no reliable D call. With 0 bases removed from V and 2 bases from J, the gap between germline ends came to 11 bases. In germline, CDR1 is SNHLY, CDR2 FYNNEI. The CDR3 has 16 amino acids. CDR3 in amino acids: CASSEATRLTYNEQFF. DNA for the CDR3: TGTGCCAGCAGTGAAGCGACCCGACTTACCTACAATGAGCAGTTCTTC.

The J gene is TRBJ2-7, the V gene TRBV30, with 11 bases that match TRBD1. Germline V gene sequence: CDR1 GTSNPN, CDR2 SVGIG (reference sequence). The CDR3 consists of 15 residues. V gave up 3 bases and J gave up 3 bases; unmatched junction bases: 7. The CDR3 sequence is CAWRPWTGGFYEQYF. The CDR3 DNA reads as TGTGCCTGGAGGCCCTGGACAGGGGGCTTCTACGAGCAGTACTTC.

This CDR3 reads CSAPSRSNEKLFF. In nucleotides, the CDR3 is TGCAGTGCCCCGAGCAGGTCTAATGAAAAACTGTTTTTT. V usage is TRBV20-1 and J usage is TRBJ1-4; D remains unclear. Trimming took 6 bases from V and 3 from J, leaving 11 bases between them. Germline assignment: CDR1 DFQATT and CDR2 SNEGSKA (reference sequence). The CDR3 consists of 13 residues.

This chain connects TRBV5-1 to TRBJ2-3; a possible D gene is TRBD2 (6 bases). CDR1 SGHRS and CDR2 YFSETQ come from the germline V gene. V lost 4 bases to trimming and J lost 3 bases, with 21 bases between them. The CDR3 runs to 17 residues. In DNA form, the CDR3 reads TGCGCCAGCAGCGCTAGGTCCGGGACCCGGGGGACAGATACGCAGTATTTT. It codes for CASSARSGTRGTDTQYF.

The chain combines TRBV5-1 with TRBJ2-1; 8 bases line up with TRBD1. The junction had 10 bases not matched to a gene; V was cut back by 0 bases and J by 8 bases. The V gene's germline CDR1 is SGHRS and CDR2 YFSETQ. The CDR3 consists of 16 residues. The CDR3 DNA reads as TGCGCCAGCAGCTTGGTTAACGGACAGGGCTTCGATGAGCAGTTCTTC. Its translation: CASSLVNGQGFDEQFF. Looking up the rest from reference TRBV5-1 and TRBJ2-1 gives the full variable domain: KAGVTQTPRYLIKTRGQQVTLSCSPISGHRSVSWYQQTPGQGLQFLFEYFSETQRNKGNFPGRFSGRQFSNSRSEMNVSTLELGDSALYLCASSLVNGQGFDEQFFGPGTRLTVL.

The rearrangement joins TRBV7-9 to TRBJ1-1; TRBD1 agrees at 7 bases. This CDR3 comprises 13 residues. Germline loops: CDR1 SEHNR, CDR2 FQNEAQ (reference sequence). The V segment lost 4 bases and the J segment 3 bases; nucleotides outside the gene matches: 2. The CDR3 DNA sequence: TGTGCCAGCAGCTCCAGGGGGGACACTGAAGCTTTCTTT. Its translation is CASSSRGDTEAFF.

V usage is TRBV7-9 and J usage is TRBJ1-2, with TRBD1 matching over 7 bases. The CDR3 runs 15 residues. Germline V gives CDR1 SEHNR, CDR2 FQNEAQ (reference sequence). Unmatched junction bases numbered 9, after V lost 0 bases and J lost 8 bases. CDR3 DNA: TGTGCCAGCAGCTTAGCAGGGACAGCGTTTGGCGGCTACACCTTC. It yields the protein CASSLAGTAFGGYTF.

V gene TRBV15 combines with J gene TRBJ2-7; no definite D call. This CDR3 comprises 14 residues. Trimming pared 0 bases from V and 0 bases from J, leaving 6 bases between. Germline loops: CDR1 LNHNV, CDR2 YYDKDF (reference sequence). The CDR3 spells CATSRDRGSYEQYF. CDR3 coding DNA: TGTGCCACCAGCAGAGATCGCGGCTCCTACGAGCAGTACTTC. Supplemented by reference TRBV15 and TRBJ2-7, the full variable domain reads DAMVIQNPRYQVTQFGKPVTLSCSQTLNHNVMYWYQQKSSQAPKLLFHYYDKDFNNEADTPDNFQSRRPNTSFCFLDIRSPGLGDTAMYLCATSRDRGSYEQYFGPGTRLTVT.